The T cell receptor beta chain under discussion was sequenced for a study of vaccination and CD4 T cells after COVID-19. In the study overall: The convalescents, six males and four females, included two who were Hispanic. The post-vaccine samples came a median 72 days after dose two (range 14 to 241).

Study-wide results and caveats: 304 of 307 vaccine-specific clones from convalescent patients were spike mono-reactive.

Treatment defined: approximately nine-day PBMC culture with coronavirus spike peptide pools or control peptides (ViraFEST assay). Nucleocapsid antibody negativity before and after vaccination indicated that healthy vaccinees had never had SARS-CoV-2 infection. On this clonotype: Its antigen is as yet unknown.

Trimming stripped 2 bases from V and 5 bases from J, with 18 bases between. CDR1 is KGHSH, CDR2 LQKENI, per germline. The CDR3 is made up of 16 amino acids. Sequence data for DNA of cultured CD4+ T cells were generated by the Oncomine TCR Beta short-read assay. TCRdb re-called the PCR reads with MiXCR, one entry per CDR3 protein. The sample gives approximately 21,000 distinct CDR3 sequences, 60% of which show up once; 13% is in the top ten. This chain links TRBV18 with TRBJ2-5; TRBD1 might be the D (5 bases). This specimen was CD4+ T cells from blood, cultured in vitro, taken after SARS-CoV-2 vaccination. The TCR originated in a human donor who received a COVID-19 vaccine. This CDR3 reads CASSPGPGLELETQYF. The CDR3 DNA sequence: TGTGCCAGCTCACCAGGTCCAGGGTTAGAGTTGGAGACCCAGTACTTC.